This T cell receptor beta chain was captured in a study of cytomegalovirus exposure and HLA in healthy donors. Study results and caveats: Rarity held for most TCR sequences, but there were some public TCRs that occurred in many donors.

This clone occurred a few times. Antigen: not known. The CDR3 contains 15 residues. The germline gives CDR1 MNHEY, CDR2 SVGAGI. The V gene lost 6 bases and the J gene lost 8 bases, with 22 bases spanning the gap. Use of 60 Vbeta and 13 Jbeta primers characterized the PCR. The assay was immunoSEQ multiplex PCR, and TCRdb's table has in-frame clones only and misses some. The sample consists of about 110,000 clones, roughly 74% of them appearing once. V is TRBV6-5 and J is TRBJ1-2; D is unclear. Input material: PBMCs. This sequence was found in a woman in her thirties in good health and CMV-seronegative. The CDR3 nucleotides are TGTGCCAGCAGCCCCACGGCAGCCGAGTACGGGGGCTACACCTTC. Protein: CASSPTAAEYGGYTF.